A few counts support the clone carrying this TCR beta chain. RNA, at about 0.45 to 1 ug, was reverse transcribed with random hexamers. Multiplex immunoSEQ PCR targeted 54 Vbeta and 13 Jbeta TCR beta segments. TCRdb ran MiXCR on the immunoSEQ multiplex PCR reads and lists one entry per CDR3 protein. Among under 300,000 distinct CDR3 sequences, almost 97% were seen once, and the ten largest hold under 0.12%. This record comes from a study of CD8 T cells in Susac syndrome. The CDR3 loop spans 11 amino acids. Germline CDR1 reads DFQATT; CDR2 reads SNEGSKA (reference sequence). V gave up 3 bases and J gave up 1 base, with 3 bases separating them.

The sample was CD4+ T cells from PBMCs. This sequence originates from a human donor with Susac syndrome. The rearrangement joins TRBV20-1 to TRBJ1-1; D is undetermined. The CDR3 DNA follows: TGCAGTGCTAGGGGGAACACTGAAGCTTTCTTT. Translated, it gives CSARGNTEAFF.